What follows describes a single TCR beta chain. This clone's antigen is unknown. There are no base qualities to consult, and no much larger clone falls within one base. These data belong to a study of Graves' ophthalmopathy and Graves' hyperthyroidism (dated by TCRdb to the late 2010s). Regarding the research as a whole: Hyperthyroidism was considered stable if no progression to ophthalmopathy occurred within 18 months of follow-up. To tell Graves' ophthalmopathy apart from Graves' hyperthyroidism, and to predict which patients would progress to ophthalmopathy, the study relied on TCR beta repertoire signatures. In total, 120 to 150 blood samples were TCR-sequenced: approximately 42 ophthalmopathy, some 80 hyperthyroidism and some 17 hyperthyroidism-to-ophthalmopathy patients. To explore V-J signatures that distinguish ophthalmopathy from hyperthyroidism, a discovery set of about 99 patients was enrolled, made up of 43 with ophthalmopathy and some 60 with stable hyperthyroidism. The independent validation cohort included approximately 19 hyperthyroidism patients plus 17 patients who later progressed from hyperthyroidism to ophthalmopathy. T-cell repertoires of thyroid tissue and blood were compared in 5 or 6 hyperthyroidism patients. After sampling, hyperthyroidism patients received methimazole starting at 30 mg daily, and ophthalmopathy patients received high-dose intravenous methylprednisolone.

Hyperthyroidism patients were newly diagnosed, were aged 18 to 65 years, and had a disease duration under 2 months. Patients with other autoimmune diseases, uncontrolled infections, pregnancy or lactation were excluded. Diagnosis relied on clinical symptoms, serum thyroxine, TRAb, thyroid ultrasound and orbital computed tomography. Trizol reagent was used to extract the total RNA, and its quality was then checked on an Agilent 2100 Bioanalyzer. Results the study describes overall, beyond this receptor: In validation, the model predicted ophthalmopathy progression with more than 70% sensitivity and 72.22% specificity; eleven to twelve predicted patients were CT-confirmed with GO in a median of about 6.1 months. Most expanded thyroid clonotypes with frequency above 0.001 were also detected in blood, suggesting blood repertoires may reflect the thyroid immune response. Ophthalmopathy was separated from stable hyperthyroidism by the 13-signature model with roughly 90% sensitivity and about 83% specificity in cross-validation and with 80%/75% in the test set. No statistical method was used to predetermine the sample size, and group allocation was not hidden from the investigators.

For repertoire sequencing, TCR beta CDR3 regions were amplified from RNA transcripts. The first round of RT-PCR was done with HTBI primers and the Qiagen OneStep RT-PCR kit, and was followed by a second round of multiplex PCR, then size selection and purification. Libraries were sequenced paired-end with 100 bp reads on an Illumina HiSeq2000. Per the original workflow: SOAPnuke was used for read processing, and reads with adapters, uncalled bases, a mean Phred below 15, or no exact constant-primer or identifier match were discarded. High-quality paired reads were merged with COPE v1.2.5. Unique nucleotide sequences were defined as clonotypes and aligned to IMGT TRB V, D and J references using MiTCR v1.1. The analysis was limited to V-J combinations with a frequency above 0.0001, which together covered 99.2% of the repertoires. For each V-J combination, a TCR clonal expansion and chaos score was defined as F50 clonal expansion divided by the chaos observed in the TCRdist matrix. Welch's t-statistics and random forest were used to narrow the features down to approximately 13 V-J combinations, which were then fed into a naive Bayes classifier. The Morisita-Horn index was used to measure how similar the thyroid and blood repertoires were. Using fastp at Q25 and MiXCR, TCRdb reprocessed the public reads and kept productive beta chains. Under each unique CDR3 protein, matching rows form one entry showing the most common genes and DNA. What appears here as the V and J calls and clone size reflects TCRdb's work, not the paper's. This sample comprises 900,000 to 1,200,000 distinct CDR3 sequences, approximately 35% of them detected only once. Together, the top ten hold around 10% of the sample.

Material: peripheral blood or thyroid tissue (not recorded which). The source is an adult man with Graves' hyperthyroidism.

The CDR3 amino acid sequence is: CASSLLGGARTEAFF. Read as DNA, the sequence is TGTGCCAGCAGTTTATTGGGGGGGGCACGAACTGAAGCTTTCTTT. The rearrangement combines TRBV28 with TRBJ1-1; tentative D gene TRBD1, with 6 bases matching. The CDR3 sequence holds 15 residues, the cysteine and phenylalanine included. Solely the CDR3 DNA is kept, with 45 bases framed from the first base. According to the germline V gene, CDR1 reads MDHEN and CDR2 reads SYDVKM. V drops 1 base and J drops 5 bases, leaving 14 bases in between.